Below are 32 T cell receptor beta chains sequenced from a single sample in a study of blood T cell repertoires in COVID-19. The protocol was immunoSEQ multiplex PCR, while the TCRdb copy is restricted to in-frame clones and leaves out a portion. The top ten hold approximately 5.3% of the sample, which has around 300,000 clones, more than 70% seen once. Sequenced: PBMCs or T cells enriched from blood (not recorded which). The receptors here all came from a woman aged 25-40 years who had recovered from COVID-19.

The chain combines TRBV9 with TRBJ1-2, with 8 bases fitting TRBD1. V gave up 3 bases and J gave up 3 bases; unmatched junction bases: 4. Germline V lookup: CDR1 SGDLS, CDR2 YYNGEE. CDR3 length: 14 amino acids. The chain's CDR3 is CASSEQGADYGYTF. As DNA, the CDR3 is TGTGCCAGCAGCGAGCAGGGGGCGGACTATGGCTACACCTTC.

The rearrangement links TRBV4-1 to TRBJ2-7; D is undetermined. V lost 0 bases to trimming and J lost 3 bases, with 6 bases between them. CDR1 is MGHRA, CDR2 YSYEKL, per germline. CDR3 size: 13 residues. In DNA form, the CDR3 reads TGCGCCAGCAGCCAAGAGAGACACTACGAGCAGTACTTC. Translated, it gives CASSQERHYEQYF.

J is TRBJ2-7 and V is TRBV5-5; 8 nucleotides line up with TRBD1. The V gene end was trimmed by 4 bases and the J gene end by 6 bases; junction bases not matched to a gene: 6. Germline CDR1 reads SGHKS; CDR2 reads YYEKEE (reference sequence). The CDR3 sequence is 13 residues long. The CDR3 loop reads CASSLGQGGEQYF. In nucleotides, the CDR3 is TGTGCCAGCAGCCTAGGACAGGGCGGCGAGCAGTACTTC.

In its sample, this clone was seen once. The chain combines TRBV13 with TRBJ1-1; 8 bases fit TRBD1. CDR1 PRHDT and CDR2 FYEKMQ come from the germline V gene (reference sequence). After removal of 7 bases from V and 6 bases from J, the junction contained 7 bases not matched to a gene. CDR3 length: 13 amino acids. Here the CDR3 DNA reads TGTGCCAGCACCGCAGGGGGCGCGTCTGAAGCTTTCTTT. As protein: CASTAGGASEAFF.

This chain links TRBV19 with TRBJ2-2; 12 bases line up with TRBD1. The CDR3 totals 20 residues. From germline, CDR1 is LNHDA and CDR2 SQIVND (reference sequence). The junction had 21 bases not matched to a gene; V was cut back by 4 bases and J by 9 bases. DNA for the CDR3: TGTGCCAGTAGTACCTCCCTCGGAAGCCGGGACAGGGGGCGCATCTGGGAGCTGTTTTTT. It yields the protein CASSTSLGSRDRGRIWELFF.

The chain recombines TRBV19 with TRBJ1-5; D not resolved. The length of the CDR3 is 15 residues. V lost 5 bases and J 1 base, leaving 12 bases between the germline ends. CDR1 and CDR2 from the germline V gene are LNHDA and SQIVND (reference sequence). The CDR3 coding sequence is TGTGCCAGTAGTCAAACAGCGGGGAGCAATCAGCCCCAGCATTTT. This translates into CASSQTAGSNQPQHF.

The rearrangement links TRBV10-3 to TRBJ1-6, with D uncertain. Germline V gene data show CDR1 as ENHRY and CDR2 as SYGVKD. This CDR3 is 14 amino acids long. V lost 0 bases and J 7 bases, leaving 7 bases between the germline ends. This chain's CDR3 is CAISESGRNSPLHF. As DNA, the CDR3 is TGTGCCATCAGTGAGTCGGGCAGAAATTCACCCCTCCACTTT.

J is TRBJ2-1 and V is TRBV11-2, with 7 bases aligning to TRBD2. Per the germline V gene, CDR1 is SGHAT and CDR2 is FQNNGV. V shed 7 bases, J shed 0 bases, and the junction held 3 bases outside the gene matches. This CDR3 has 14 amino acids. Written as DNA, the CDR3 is TGTGCCAGCACCGGGGGGAGCTCCTACAATGAGCAGTTCTTC. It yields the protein CASTGGSSYNEQFF. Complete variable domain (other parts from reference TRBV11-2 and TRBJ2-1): EAGVAQSPRYKIIEKRQSVAFWCNPISGHATLYWYQQILGQGPKLLIQFQNNGVVDDSQLPKDRFSAERLKGVDSTLKIQPAKLEDSAVYLCASTGGSSYNEQFFGPGTRLTVL.

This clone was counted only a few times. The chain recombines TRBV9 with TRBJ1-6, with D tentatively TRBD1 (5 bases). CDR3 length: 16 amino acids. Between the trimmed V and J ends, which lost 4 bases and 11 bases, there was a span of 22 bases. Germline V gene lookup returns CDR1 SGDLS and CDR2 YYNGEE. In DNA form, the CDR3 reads TGTGCCAGCAGCAACCAACGGGGGGTACGATGGGCACCCCTCCACTTT. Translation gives CASSNQRGVRWAPLHF.

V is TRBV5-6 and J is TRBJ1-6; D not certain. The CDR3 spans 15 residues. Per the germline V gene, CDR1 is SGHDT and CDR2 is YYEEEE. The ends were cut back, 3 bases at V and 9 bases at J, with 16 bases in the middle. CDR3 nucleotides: TGTGCCAGCAGCTCACCATACGTTCCCAGTTCACCCCTCCACTTT. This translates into CASSSPYVPSSPLHF. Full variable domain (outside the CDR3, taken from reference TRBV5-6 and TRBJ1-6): DAGVTQSPTHLIKTRGQQVTLRCSPKSGHDTVSWYQQALGQGPQFIFQYYEEEERQRGNFPDRFSGHQFPNYSSELNVNALLLGDSALYLCASSSPYVPSSPLHFGNGTRLTVT.

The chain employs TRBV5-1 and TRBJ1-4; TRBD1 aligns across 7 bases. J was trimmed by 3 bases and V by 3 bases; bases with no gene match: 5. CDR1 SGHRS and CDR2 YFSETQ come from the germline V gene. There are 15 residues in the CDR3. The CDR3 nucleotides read TGCGCCAGCAGCTATGACAGGGCGTCTAATGAAAAACTGTTTTTT. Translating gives CASSYDRASNEKLFF.

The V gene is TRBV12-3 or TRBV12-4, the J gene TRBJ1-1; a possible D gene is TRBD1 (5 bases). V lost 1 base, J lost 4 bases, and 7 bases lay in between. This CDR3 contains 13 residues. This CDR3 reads CASSLDGATEAFF. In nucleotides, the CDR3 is TGTGCCAGCAGTTTAGATGGGGCCACTGAAGCTTTCTTT.

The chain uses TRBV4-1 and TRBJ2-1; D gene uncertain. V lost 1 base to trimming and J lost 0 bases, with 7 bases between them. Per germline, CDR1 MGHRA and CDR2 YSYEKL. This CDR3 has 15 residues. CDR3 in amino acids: CASSQAESSYNEQFF. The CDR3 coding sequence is TGCGCCAGCAGCCAAGCTGAGAGCTCCTACAATGAGCAGTTCTTC.

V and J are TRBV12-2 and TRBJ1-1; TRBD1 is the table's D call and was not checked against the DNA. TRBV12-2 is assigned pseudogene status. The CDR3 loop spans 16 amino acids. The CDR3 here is CASRLGTGNLYSEAFF. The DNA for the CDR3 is TGTGCAAGTCGCTTAGGGACAGGGAACTTGTACTCAGAAGCTTTCTTT.

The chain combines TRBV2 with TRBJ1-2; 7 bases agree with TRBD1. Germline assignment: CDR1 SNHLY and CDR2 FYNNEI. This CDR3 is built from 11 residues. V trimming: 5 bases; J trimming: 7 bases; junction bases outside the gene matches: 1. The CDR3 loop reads CASSSGGGYTF. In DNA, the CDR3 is TGTGCCAGCAGTTCAGGGGGTGGCTACACCTTC.

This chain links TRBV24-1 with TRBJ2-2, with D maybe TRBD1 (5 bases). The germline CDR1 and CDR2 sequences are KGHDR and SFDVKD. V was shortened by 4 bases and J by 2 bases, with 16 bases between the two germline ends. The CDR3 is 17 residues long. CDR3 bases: TGTGCCACCAGTGACCCCGAACAGGCTCTTAACACCGGGGAGCTGTTTTTT. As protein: CATSDPEQALNTGELFF.

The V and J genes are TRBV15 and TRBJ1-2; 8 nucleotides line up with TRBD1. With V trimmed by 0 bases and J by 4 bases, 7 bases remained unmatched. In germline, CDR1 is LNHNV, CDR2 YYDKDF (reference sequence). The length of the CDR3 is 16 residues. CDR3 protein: CATSRDLAGGGYGYTF. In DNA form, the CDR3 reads TGTGCCACCAGCAGAGATCTAGCAGGGGGCGGCTATGGCTACACCTTC.

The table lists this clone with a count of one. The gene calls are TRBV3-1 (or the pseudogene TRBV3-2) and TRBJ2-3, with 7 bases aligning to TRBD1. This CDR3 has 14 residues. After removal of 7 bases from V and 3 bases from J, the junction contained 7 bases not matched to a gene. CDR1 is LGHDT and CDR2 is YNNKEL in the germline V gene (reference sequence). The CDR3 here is CASTTPRGTDTQYF. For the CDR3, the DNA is TGTGCCAGCACCACCCCCAGGGGGACAGATACGCAGTATTTT.

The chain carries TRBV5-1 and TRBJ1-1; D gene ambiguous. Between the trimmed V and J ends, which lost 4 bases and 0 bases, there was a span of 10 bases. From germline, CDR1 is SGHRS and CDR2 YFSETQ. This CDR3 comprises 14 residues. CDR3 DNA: TGCGCCAGCAGCGACAACGCGCTGAACACTGAAGCTTTCTTT. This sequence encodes CASSDNALNTEAFF.

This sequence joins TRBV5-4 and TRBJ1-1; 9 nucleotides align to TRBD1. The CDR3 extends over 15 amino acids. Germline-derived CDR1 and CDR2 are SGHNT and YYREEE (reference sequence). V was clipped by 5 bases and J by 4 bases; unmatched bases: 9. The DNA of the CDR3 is TGTGCCAGCAGTTCCAAGACAGGGGGGATCACTGAAGCTTTCTTT. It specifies CASSSKTGGITEAFF.

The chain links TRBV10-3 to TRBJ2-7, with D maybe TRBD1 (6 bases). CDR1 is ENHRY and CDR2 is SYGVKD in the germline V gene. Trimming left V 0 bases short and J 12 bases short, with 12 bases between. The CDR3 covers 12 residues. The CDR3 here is CAISESQGSWYF. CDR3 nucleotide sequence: TGTGCCATCAGTGAGTCTCAGGGGAGTTGGTACTTC.

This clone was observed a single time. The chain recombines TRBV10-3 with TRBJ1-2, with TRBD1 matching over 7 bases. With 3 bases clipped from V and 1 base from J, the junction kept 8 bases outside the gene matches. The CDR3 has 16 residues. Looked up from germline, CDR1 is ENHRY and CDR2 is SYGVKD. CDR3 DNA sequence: TGTGCCATCAGTGATTCCCGGACAGGCAATAACTATGGCTACACCTTC. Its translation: CAISDSRTGNNYGYTF.

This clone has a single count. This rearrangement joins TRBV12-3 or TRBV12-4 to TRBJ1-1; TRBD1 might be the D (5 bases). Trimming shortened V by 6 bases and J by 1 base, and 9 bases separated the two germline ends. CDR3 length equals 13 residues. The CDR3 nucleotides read TGTGCCAGCAGACGACAGCAGAACACTGAAGCTTTCTTT. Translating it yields CASRRQQNTEAFF.

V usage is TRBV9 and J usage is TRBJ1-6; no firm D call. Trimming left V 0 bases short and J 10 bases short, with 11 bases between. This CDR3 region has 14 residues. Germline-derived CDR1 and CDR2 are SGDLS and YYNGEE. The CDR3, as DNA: TGTGCCAGCAGCGTAGGAGCGGAGAGCTCACCCCTCCACTTT. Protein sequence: CASSVGAESSPLHF.

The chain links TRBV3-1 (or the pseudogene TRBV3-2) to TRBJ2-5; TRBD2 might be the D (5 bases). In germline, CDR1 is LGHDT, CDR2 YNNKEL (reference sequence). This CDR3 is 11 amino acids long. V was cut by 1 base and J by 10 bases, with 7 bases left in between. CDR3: CASSQAGIQYF. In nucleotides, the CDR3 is TGTGCCAGCAGCCAAGCGGGAATCCAGTACTTC.

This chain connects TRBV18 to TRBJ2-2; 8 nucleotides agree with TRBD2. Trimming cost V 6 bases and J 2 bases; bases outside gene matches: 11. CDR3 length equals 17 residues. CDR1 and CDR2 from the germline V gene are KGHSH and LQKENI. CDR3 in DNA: TGTGCCAGCTCCCCGGGTCGGAGCGGGGGAAACACCGGGGAGCTGTTTTTT. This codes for CASSPGRSGGNTGELFF.

The CDR3: CAAGPQRTYNEQFF. The DNA of the CDR3 is TGTGCCGCAGGGCCCCAAAGGACATACAATGAGCAGTTCTTC. This sequence joins TRBV28 and TRBJ2-1, with a possible D match to TRBD1 (5 bases). The ends were cut back, 11 bases at V and 4 bases at J, with 18 bases in the middle. Per the germline V gene, CDR1 is MDHEN and CDR2 is SYDVKM. The CDR3 has 14 residues.

In nucleotides, the CDR3 is TGTGCCAGCAGTGGCAGGGGCACCTACAATGAGCAGTTCTTC. This codes for CASSGRGTYNEQFF. This sequence joins TRBV2 and TRBJ2-1, with D possibly matching TRBD1 (6 bases). The CDR3 has 14 residues. Germline CDR1 is SNHLY and CDR2 is FYNNEI. Trimming left V 4 bases short and J 2 bases short, with 9 bases between. Combining the CDR3 with reference TRBV2 and TRBJ2-1 gives the whole variable domain EPEVTQTPSHQVTQMGQEVILRCVPISNHLYFYWYRQILGQKVEFLVSFYNNEISEKSEIFDDQFSVERPDGSNFTLKIRSTKLEDSAMYFCASSGRGTYNEQFFGPGTRLTVL.

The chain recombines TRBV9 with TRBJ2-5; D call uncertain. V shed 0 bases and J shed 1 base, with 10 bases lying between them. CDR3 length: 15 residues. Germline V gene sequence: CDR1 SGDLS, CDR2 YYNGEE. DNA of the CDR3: TGTGCCAGCAGCGTAGAGCTCGGGTTCCAAGAGACCCAGTACTTC. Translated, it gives CASSVELGFQETQYF.

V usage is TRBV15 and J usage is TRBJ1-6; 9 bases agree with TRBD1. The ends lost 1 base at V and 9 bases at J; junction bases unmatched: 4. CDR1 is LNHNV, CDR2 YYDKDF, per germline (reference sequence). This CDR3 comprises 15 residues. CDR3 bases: TGTGCCACCAGCAGAGTCGGGACAGGGAGTTCACCCCTCCACTTT. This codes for CATSRVGTGSSPLHF.

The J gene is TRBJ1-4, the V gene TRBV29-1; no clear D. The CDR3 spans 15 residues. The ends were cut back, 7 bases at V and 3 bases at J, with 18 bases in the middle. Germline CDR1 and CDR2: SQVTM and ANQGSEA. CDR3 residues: CSAGSGTYSNEKLFF. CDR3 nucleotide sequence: TGCAGCGCCGGGTCCGGAACGTACTCTAATGAAAAACTGTTTTTT.

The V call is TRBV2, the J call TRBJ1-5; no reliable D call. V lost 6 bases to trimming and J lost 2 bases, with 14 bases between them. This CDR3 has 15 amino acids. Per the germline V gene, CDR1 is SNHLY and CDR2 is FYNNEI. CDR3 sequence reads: CASRGGFDRNQPQHF. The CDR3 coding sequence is TGTGCCAGCAGGGGAGGGTTCGATCGCAATCAGCCCCAGCATTTT.